This entry lists 11 T cell receptor beta chains sequenced from one sample in a study of lymphopenia after photon versus proton radiotherapy. Using immunoSEQ multiplex PCR, the repertoire was profiled, and TCRdb retains in-frame clones only, with some absent. The data contain approximately 24,000 clones, roughly 82% of them singletons. Sample: peripheral blood, taken from a patient treated with photon-based radiotherapy. These receptors all stem from a man aged 35-49 years with gastric cancer.

The rearrangement joins TRBV19 to TRBJ1-1; TRBD1 matches at 9 bases. This CDR3 is built from 14 residues. The V gene's germline CDR1 is LNHDA and CDR2 SQIVND (reference sequence). Losses at the gene ends were 6 bases for V and 4 bases for J; bases not matched to a gene: 6. This CDR3 is CASSRGQGATEAFF. CDR3 coding DNA: TGTGCCAGTAGCCGGGGACAGGGCGCCACTGAAGCTTTCTTT.

This rearrangement joins TRBV9 to TRBJ1-1, with D tentatively TRBD1 (6 bases). Germline V gene sequence: CDR1 SGDLS, CDR2 YYNGEE. Between the trimmed V and J ends, which lost 0 bases and 1 base, there was a span of 16 bases. The CDR3 loop spans 17 amino acids. The CDR3 reads CASSVVPPGAGNTEAFF. In DNA, the CDR3 is TGTGCCAGCAGCGTAGTCCCCCCGGGGGCGGGGAACACTGAAGCTTTCTTT.

This chain uses TRBV5-1 with TRBJ1-5, with 9 bases matching TRBD1. CDR1 and CDR2 (germline): SGHRS, YFSETQ. Trimming took 0 bases from V and 7 from J; bases not matched to a gene: 5. This CDR3 region has 15 residues. The CDR3 bases are TGCGCCAGCAGCTTGGGGGGACAGGGCTTCCAGCCCCAGCATTTT. Its protein product is CASSLGGQGFQPQHF.

V and J are TRBV2 and TRBJ1-1; no definite D call. This CDR3 comprises 14 residues. Per the germline V gene, CDR1 is SNHLY and CDR2 is FYNNEI. V lost 1 base and J lost 4, with 10 bases in between. The CDR3, as DNA: TGTGCCAGCAGTGAAGGCTCCCGGGGCACTGAAGCTTTCTTT. Translating gives CASSEGSRGTEAFF. The full variable domain, with the rest looked up from reference TRBV2 and TRBJ1-1, is EPEVTQTPSHQVTQMGQEVILRCVPISNHLYFYWYRQILGQKVEFLVSFYNNEISEKSEIFDDQFSVERPDGSNFTLKIRSTKLEDSAMYFCASSEGSRGTEAFFGQGTRLTVV.

The genes are TRBV6-1 and TRBJ2-1; D is uncertain. Germline CDR1 reads MNHNS; CDR2 reads SASEGT. The CDR3 length is 12 residues. The germline V and J ends were trimmed by 6 bases and 12 bases, with 15 bases remaining between them. The CDR3 is CASRSSRRSQFF. The DNA of the CDR3 is TGTGCCAGCAGGTCTTCCAGGCGGTCGCAGTTCTTC.

The chain couples TRBV6-1 to TRBJ2-7, with D tentatively TRBD2 (7 bases). The CDR3 contains 12 residues. V was pared by 8 bases and J by 3 bases, with 11 bases between. CDR1 is MNHNS and CDR2 is SASEGT in the germline V gene. In DNA, the CDR3 is TGTGCCAGCGGGGGGGCCTTCTACGAGCAGTACTTC. Protein: CASGGAFYEQYF.

The gene calls are TRBV11-2 and TRBJ1-3, with D hard to call. CDR1 is SGHAT and CDR2 is FQNNGV in the germline V gene. This CDR3 has 13 residues. Between the trimmed V and J ends, which lost 1 base and 7 bases, there was a span of 8 bases. CDR3 sequence (DNA): TGTGCCAGCAGCTTAGGAGCTAAGAACACCATATATTTT. This sequence encodes CASSLGAKNTIYF.

V is TRBV18 and J is TRBJ1-6; D remains ambiguous. Trimming stripped 1 base from V and 5 bases from J, with 12 bases between. The germline V gene encodes CDR1 KGHSH and CDR2 LQKENI. CDR3 size: 16 residues. CDR3: CASSPQGSLDNSPLHF. The DNA for the CDR3 is TGTGCCAGCTCACCACAGGGATCGCTCGATAATTCACCCCTCCACTTT. Full variable domain (rest looked up from reference TRBV18 and TRBJ1-6): NAGVMQNPRHLVRRRGQEARLRCSPMKGHSHVYWYRQLPEEGLKFMVYLQKENIIDESGMPKERFSAEFPKEGPSILRIQQVVRGDSAAYFCASSPQGSLDNSPLHFGNGTRLTVT.

This chain uses TRBV5-8 with TRBJ1-4, with D maybe TRBD1 (6 bases). The CDR3 extends over 15 amino acids. Trimming left V 4 bases short and J 2 bases short, with 12 bases between. CDR1 SGHTS and CDR2 YDEGEE come from the germline V gene. CDR3 region: CASSPWTETNEKLFF. CDR3 nucleotide sequence: TGTGCCAGCAGCCCCTGGACAGAGACTAATGAAAAACTGTTTTTT.

The J gene is TRBJ1-2, the V gene TRBV5-5; a weak D match, TRBD1 (6 bases). Deletions cut 3 bases from V and 1 base from J, with 10 bases between. Germline V lookup: CDR1 SGHKS, CDR2 YYEKEE (reference sequence). This CDR3 is built from 14 residues. The DNA for the CDR3 is TGTGCCAGCAGCTCGTCACAGGGTAACTATGGCTACACCTTC. This codes for CASSSSQGNYGYTF. The variable domain in full, with the rest retrieved from reference TRBV5-5 and TRBJ1-2, is DAGVTQSPTHLIKTRGQQVTLRCSPISGHKSVSWYQQVLGQGPQFIFQYYEKEERGRGNFPDRFSARQFPNYSSELNVNALLLGDSALYLCASSSSQGNYGYTFGSGTRLTVV.

The gene calls are TRBV5-8 and TRBJ1-3; D perhaps matches TRBD1 (6 bases). CDR3 length: 15 residues. The V end lost 3 bases, the J end lost 0 bases, and 10 bases lay between the germline ends. Germline-derived CDR1 and CDR2 are SGHTS and YDEGEE. CDR3 bases: TGTGCCAGCAGCTCCGGACAGAGCTCTGGAAACACCATATATTTT. It encodes CASSSGQSSGNTIYF. The full variable domain, with the rest looked up from reference TRBV5-8 and TRBJ1-3, is EAGVTQSPTHLIKTRGQQATLRCSPISGHTSVYWYQQALGLGLQFLLWYDEGEERNRGNFPPRFSGRQFPNYSSELNVNALELEDSALYLCASSSGQSSGNTIYFGEGSWLTVV.